The 15 T cell receptor beta chains below come from one sample, sequenced in a study of identical twins. In TCRdb, the 5' RACE reads were re-called with MiXCR into one record per CDR3 protein. The sample contains 1.5 million to 2 million distinct CDR3 sequences, about 32% of which appear only once. What was sequenced was cord blood. The source is a newborn girl in good health.

This clonotype was counted a few times. This sequence joins TRBV3-1 and TRBJ2-3, with 11 bases matching TRBD2. J lost 8 bases, V lost 3 bases, and 7 bases had no gene match. The CDR3 runs to 15 residues. Germline lookup yields CDR1 LGHDT and CDR2 YNNKEL (reference sequence). The CDR3 DNA follows: TGTGCCAGCAGCCAGATAGCGGGGGGGCCCGGTACGCAGTATTTT. Translating it yields CASSQIAGGPGTQYF.

V is TRBV5-1 and J is TRBJ2-5; weak D call: TRBD2 (5 bases). The CDR3 extends over 13 amino acids. Germline assignment: CDR1 SGHRS and CDR2 YFSETQ. V lost 0 bases and J 11 bases, leaving 14 bases between the germline ends. This chain's CDR3 is CASSLGTGEDQYF. The CDR3 region has the DNA TGCGCCAGCAGCTTGGGGACTGGAGAAGATCAGTACTTC.

To note about this clonotype: The junction does not match germline at one end; this may be a read error. This chain joins TRBV4-1 and TRBJ2-1; D call uncertain. The CDR3 contains 14 residues. CDR1 and CDR2 (germline): MGHRA, YSYEKL. CDR3 sequence (DNA): TGCGCCAGCAGCCAACGGGTCCATGAGAATGAGCAGGTCTTC. It yields the protein CASSQRVHENEQVF.

This chain joins TRBV10-3 and TRBJ2-2, with 10 bases fitting TRBD2. The CDR3 spans 13 residues. Looked up from germline, CDR1 is ENHRY and CDR2 is SYGVKD. With V trimmed by 8 bases and J by 3 bases, 0 bases remained unmatched. The CDR3 DNA follows: TGTGCCATCGGGACTAGCGACACCGGGGAGCTGTTTTTT. Encoded protein: CAIGTSDTGELFF.

The V and J genes are TRBV21-1 and TRBJ2-5; TRBD2, the table's D call, was not compared with the DNA. TRBV21-1 is described as a pseudogene. This CDR3 is 15 amino acids long. CDR3 nucleotides: TGTGCCAGCAGCGATGGGACTAGCGAAACAGAGACCCAGTACTTC. This codes for CASSDGTSETETQYF.

Only a few counts were recorded for this clonotype. The chain links TRBV12-3 or TRBV12-4 to TRBJ2-5; 13 nucleotides match TRBD2. J lost 5 bases, V lost 2 bases, and 5 bases had no gene match. This CDR3 is 16 amino acids long. The chain's CDR3 is CASSLTSGGAGETQYF. CDR3 DNA sequence: TGTGCCAGCAGTTTAACTAGCGGGGGGGCAGGGGAGACCCAGTACTTC.

The chain couples TRBV20-1 to TRBJ1-5; no firm D call. V was pared by 6 bases and J by 7 bases, with 19 bases between. The CDR3 extends over 14 amino acids. Looked up from germline, CDR1 is DFQATT and CDR2 is SNEGSKA (reference sequence). CDR3 sequence reads: CSALGSRPRQPQHF. The CDR3 bases are TGCAGTGCCCTTGGCAGCCGCCCAAGGCAGCCCCAGCATTTT.

A note on this clonotype: This may be a read error: a much more frequent sequence differs by one nucleotide. The chain employs TRBV10-3 and TRBJ2-3; unclear D gene. CDR3 size: 12 residues. CDR1 and CDR2 (germline): ENHRY, SYGVKD. In DNA, the CDR3 is TGTGCCATCAGTAAAAACACAGATGCGCAGTATTTT. Protein product: CAISKNTDAQYF.

CDR3 amino acids: CASSAVYPDDEQYF. The DNA for the CDR3 is TGTGCCAGCAGCGCAGTTTATCCTGATGATGAGCAGTACTTC. The chain uses TRBV7-2 and TRBJ2-5; D unresolved. Germline V gives CDR1 SGHTA, CDR2 FQGNSA. With 5 bases removed from V and 11 bases from J, the gap between germline ends came to 21 bases. The CDR3 extends over 14 amino acids.

Regarding this clonotype: A much bigger clone sits one base away, suggesting this may be a read error. This chain links TRBV5-1 with TRBJ1-2; D perhaps matches TRBD1 (5 bases). The CDR3 extends over 13 amino acids. Germline CDR1 is SGHRS and CDR2 is YFSETQ. The CDR3 sequence: CAISFEAGHGYTF. The DNA for the CDR3 is TGCGCCATCAGCTTTGAGGCAGGGCATGGCTACACCTTC.

This chain uses TRBV5-1 with TRBJ2-6, with D maybe TRBD1 (5 bases). The CDR3 length is 16 residues. Germline V gives CDR1 SGHRS, CDR2 YFSETQ. V was pared by 0 bases and J by 3 bases, with 10 bases between. CDR3 nucleotides: TGCGCCAGCAGCTTGGGGACATGCTATGGGGCCAACGTCCTGACTTTC. Its translation: CASSLGTCYGANVLTF.

This clonotype showed up many times. CDR3 coding DNA: TGTGCCAGCAGTGATTTCGACAGGGAAGAGACCCAGTACTTC. Encoded protein: CASSDFDREETQYF. V usage is TRBV2 and J usage is TRBJ2-5; 7 nucleotides line up with TRBD1. The CDR3 runs 14 residues. CDR1 is SNHLY, CDR2 FYNNEI, per germline. Trimming cost V 3 bases and J 3 bases; bases outside gene matches: 4.

Details on this clonotype: A read error may be the cause here, since a much bigger clone is one base away. CDR3 in DNA: TGCAGCGTTGAAGGGGGGTACACTGAAGCTTTCTTT. As protein: CSVEGGYTEAFF. The chain is built from TRBV29-1 and TRBJ1-1, with D possibly being TRBD1 (5 bases). The V end lost 1 base, the J end lost 3 bases, and 6 bases lay between the germline ends. The CDR3 loop spans 12 amino acids. The germline V gene encodes CDR1 SQVTM and CDR2 ANQGSEA.

J is TRBJ2-1 and V is TRBV4-2; no definite D call. The CDR3 length is 16 residues. Germline CDR1 is LGHNA and CDR2 is YNFKEQ. V shed 0 bases and J shed 6 bases, with 15 bases lying between them. The CDR3 region has the DNA TGTGCCAGCAGCCAAGATGTGAGTATGAAAGGCAATGAGCAGTTCTTC. Residues: CASSQDVSMKGNEQFF.

This clonotype appeared a few times. The rearrangement joins TRBV14 to TRBJ2-7, with D possibly being TRBD1 (6 bases). Germline CDR1 is SGHDN and CDR2 is FVKESK. V gave up 2 bases and J gave up 0 bases, with 8 bases separating them. This CDR3 has 14 residues. The CDR3 region has the DNA TGTGCCAGCAGCCAAACAGGGAACTCCTACGAGCAGTACTTC. Residues: CASSQTGNSYEQYF.